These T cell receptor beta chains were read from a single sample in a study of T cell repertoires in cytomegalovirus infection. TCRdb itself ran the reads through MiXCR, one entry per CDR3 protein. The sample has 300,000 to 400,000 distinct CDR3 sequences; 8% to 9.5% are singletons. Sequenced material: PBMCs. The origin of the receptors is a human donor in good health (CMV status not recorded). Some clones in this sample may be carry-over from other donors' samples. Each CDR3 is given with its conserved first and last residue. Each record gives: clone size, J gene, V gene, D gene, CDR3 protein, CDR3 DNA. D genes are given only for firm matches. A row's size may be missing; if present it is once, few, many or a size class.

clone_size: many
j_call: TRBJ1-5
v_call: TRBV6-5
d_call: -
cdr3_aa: CASSYSRGWIGVSSNQPQHF
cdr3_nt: TGTGCCAGCAGTTACTCGCGAGGGTGGATCGGGGTCTCTAGCAATCAGCCCCAGCATTTT

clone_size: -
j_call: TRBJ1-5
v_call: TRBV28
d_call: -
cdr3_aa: CASSTRRGVSNQPQHF
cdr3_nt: TGTGCCAGCAGCACCCGCCGGGGCGTCTCAAATCAGCCCCAGCATTTT

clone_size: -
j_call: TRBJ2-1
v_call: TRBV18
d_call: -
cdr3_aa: CASSPTSKNEQFF
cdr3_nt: TGTGCCAGCTCACCAACTAGCAAGAATGAGCAGTTCTTC

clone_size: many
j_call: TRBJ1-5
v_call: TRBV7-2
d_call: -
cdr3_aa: CASSFLALDQPQHF
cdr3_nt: TGTGCCAGCAGCTTCCTCGCGTTGGATCAGCCCCAGCATTTT

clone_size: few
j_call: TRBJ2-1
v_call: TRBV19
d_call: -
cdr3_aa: CASSMIGDNEQFF
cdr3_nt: TGTGCCAGTAGTATGATAGGGGACAATGAGCAGTTCTTC

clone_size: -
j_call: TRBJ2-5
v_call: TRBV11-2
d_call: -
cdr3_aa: CASSDPRRGARQETQYF
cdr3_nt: TGTGCCAGCAGCGACCCCCGGAGGGGGGCGCGACAAGAGACCCAGTACTTC

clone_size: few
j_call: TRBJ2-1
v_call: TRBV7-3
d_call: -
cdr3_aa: CASSLTPGPQFF
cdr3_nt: TGTGCCAGCAGCTTAACCCCGGGACCGCAGTTCTTC

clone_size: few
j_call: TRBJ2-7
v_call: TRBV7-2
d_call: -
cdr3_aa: CASSLDPGAYEQYF
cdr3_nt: TGTGCCAGCAGCTTAGACCCGGGGGCCTACGAGCAGTACTTC

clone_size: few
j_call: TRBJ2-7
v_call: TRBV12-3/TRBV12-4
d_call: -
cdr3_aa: CASSLVIREQYF
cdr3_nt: TGTGCCAGCAGTTTAGTAATCAGAGAGCAGTACTTC

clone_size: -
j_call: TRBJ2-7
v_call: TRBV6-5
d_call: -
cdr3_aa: CASRPRRDMTRSSSYEQYF
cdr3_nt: TGTGCCAGCAGACCACGCAGGGACATGACTCGATCGAGCTCCTACGAGCAGTACTTC

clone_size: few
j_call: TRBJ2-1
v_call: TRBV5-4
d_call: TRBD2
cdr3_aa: CASSLVRTSGYNEQFF
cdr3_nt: TGTGCCAGCAGCTTGGTCCGGACTAGCGGCTACAATGAGCAGTTCTTC

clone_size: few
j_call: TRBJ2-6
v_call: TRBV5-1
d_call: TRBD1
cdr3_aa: CASSFFTDRASYSGANVLTF
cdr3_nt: TGCGCCAGCAGCTTCTTTACGGACAGGGCCTCATACTCTGGGGCCAACGTCCTGACTTTC

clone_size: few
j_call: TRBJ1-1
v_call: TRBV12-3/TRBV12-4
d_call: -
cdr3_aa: CASSLQINTEAFF
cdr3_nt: TGTGCCAGCAGTTTGCAGATTAACACTGAAGCTTTCTTT

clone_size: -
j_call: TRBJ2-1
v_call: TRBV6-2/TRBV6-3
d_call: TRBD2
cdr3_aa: CASTLRGLAGVLLGSYNEQFF
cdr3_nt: TGTGCCAGCACCCTAAGAGGACTAGCGGGAGTACTTCTCGGTTCCTACAATGAGCAGTTCTTC

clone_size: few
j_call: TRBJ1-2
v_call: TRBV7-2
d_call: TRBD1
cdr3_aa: CASSRPKGGRGGNYGYTF
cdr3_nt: TGTGCCAGCAGCCGACCAAAAGGGGGCCGTGGGGGTAACTATGGCTACACCTTC

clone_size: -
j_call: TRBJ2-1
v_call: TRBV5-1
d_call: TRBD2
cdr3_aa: CASSSTSGGAFEQFF
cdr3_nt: TGCGCCAGCAGCTCCACTAGCGGGGGGGCCTTTGAGCAGTTCTTC

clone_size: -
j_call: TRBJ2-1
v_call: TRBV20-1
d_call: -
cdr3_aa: CSQTLGTEEQFF
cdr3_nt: TGCAGTCAGACTCTAGGGACGGAAGAGCAGTTCTTC